Listed below are T cell receptor beta chains from one sample, sequenced in a study of shared clonotypes between healthy human individuals. The table came from immunoSEQ multiplex PCR; TCRdb's copy has only in-frame clones and leaves some out. Here the sample spans about 2.2 million clones, approximately 92% being singletons. Sequencing was carried out using naive CD8+ T cells from PBMCs. Every receptor here comes from a man aged 18 to 29 in good health. Some clones in this sample may be carry-over from other donors' samples. The CDR3 runs from the conserved cysteine through the conserved F or W. A D gene is named only where the DNA matches it firmly. For some rows the clone size is stated as once, few or many, or as a class when expanded; others skip it.

TRBV2	NA	TRBD1	TRBJ1-1	CASRETGTGGATEAFF	TGTGCCAGCAGGGAGACCGGGACAGGGGGCGCGACTGAAGCTTTCTTT
TRBV27	NA	NA	TRBJ2-1	CASSPPGIGEQFF	TGTGCCAGCAGTCCGCCGGGGATAGGTGAGCAGTTCTTC
TRBV5-6	NA	NA	TRBJ2-7	CASSQQGYSYEQYF	TGTGCCAGCAGCCAACAGGGATACTCCTACGAGCAGTACTTC
TRBV25-1	NA	NA	TRBJ1-1	CASSKRGATPHTEAFF	TGTGCCAGCAGTAAACGGGGGGCCACCCCCCACACTGAAGCTTTCTTT
TRBV11-2	NA	NA	TRBJ2-2	CASSFPAGTNTGELFF	TGTGCCAGCAGCTTCCCCGCAGGGACGAACACCGGGGAGCTGTTTTTT
TRBV4-2	NA	NA	TRBJ2-3	CASSPKGGGTDTQYF	TGTGCCAGCAGCCCGAAGGGGGGCGGCACAGATACGCAGTATTTT
TRBV6-5	NA	NA	TRBJ2-2	CASGVDTGELFF	TGTGCCAGCGGAGTTGACACCGGGGAGCTGTTTTTT
TRBV28	NA	TRBD2	TRBJ2-2	CASSLQPSGRTGELFF	TGTGCCAGCAGTCTACAACCTAGCGGGAGAACCGGGGAGCTGTTTTTT
TRBV29-1	NA	NA	TRBJ1-3	CSVEPGPGNTIYF	TGCAGCGTGGAACCGGGACCTGGAAACACCATATATTTT
TRBV10-3	NA	NA	TRBJ2-3	CATLEQGGSSDTQYF	TGTGCCACCCTGGAGCAGGGGGGTTCTTCGGATACGCAGTATTTT
TRBV19	NA	TRBD2	TRBJ2-7	CASSFSGRIHEQYF	TGTGCCAGTAGTTTCAGCGGGAGGATACACGAGCAGTACTTC
TRBV2	NA	NA	TRBJ2-2	CASSRRQVVIGELFF	TGTGCCAGCAGCCGTAGACAGGTTGTCATCGGGGAGCTGTTTTTT
TRBV5-1	once	NA	TRBJ2-1	CASQDRLRVFF	TGCGCCAGTCAAGACAGGCTGCGGGTGTTCTTC
TRBV11-2	NA	NA	TRBJ2-5	CASSLQGERKTQYF	TGTGCCAGCAGCTTACAAGGGGAGAGAAAGACCCAGTACTTC
TRBV28	NA	NA	TRBJ1-1	CASRRRDTEAFF	TGTGCCAGTCGCCGCCGTGACACTGAAGCTTTCTTT
TRBV28	NA	NA	TRBJ1-1	CASSITTGTEAFF	TGTGCCAGCAGTATCACGACAGGCACTGAAGCTTTCTTT
TRBV29-1	once	TRBD1	TRBJ2-5	CSVNLLTGQGAYGETQYF	TGCAGCGTTAACCTATTGACTGGACAGGGGGCATATGGGGAGACCCAGTACTTC
TRBV2	NA	TRBD1	TRBJ1-1	CASSDRGGNTEAFF	TGTGCCAGCAGTGACAGGGGGGGGAACACTGAAGCTTTCTTT
TRBV27	NA	NA	TRBJ1-4	CASSKRGIANEKLFF	TGTGCCAGCAGTAAAAGGGGAATTGCTAATGAAAAACTGTTTTTT
TRBV27	NA	TRBD1	TRBJ2-3	CASSLVRVDRGTGDTQYF	TGTGCCAGCAGTTTAGTACGTGTAGACAGGGGCACAGGAGATACGCAGTATTTT
TRBV9	NA	NA	TRBJ1-1	CASSVGRTNTEAFF	TGTGCCAGCAGCGTAGGCAGGACGAACACTGAAGCTTTCTTT
TRBV28	NA	TRBD2	TRBJ2-7	CASSPPPGTSSYEQYF	TGTGCCAGCAGCCCCCCTCCCGGGACTAGCTCCTACGAGCAGTACTTC
TRBV19	NA	TRBD2	TRBJ2-5	CASSSRDSGGETQYF	TGTGCCAGTAGTTCCCGGGACTCGGGAGGAGAGACCCAGTACTTC
TRBV6-5	NA	NA	TRBJ2-2	CASSPLRDPGELFF	TGTGCCAGCAGTCCTTTGCGGGACCCCGGGGAGCTGTTTTTT
TRBV7-9	NA	NA	TRBJ1-3	CASGNIDAGNTIYF	TGTGCCAGCGGAAACATCGATGCTGGAAACACCATATATTTT
TRBV27	NA	TRBD1	TRBJ2-7	CASRFGQGISYEQYF	TGTGCCAGCAGATTTGGACAGGGAATATCCTACGAGCAGTACTTC
TRBV28	once	NA	TRBJ2-7	CAGQGPNSYEQYF	TGTGCCGGTCAGGGACCAAACTCCTACGAGCAGTACTTC
TRBV18	NA	NA	TRBJ1-4	CASSRTRATNEKLFF	TGTGCCAGCTCACGCACCAGAGCAACTAATGAAAAACTGTTTTTT
TRBV9	NA	NA	TRBJ2-3	CASSQGLDATDTQYF	TGTGCCAGCAGCCAGGGGTTAGATGCAACAGATACGCAGTATTTT